This record concerns one T cell receptor (beta chain) sequence. Its target is not known. As the method of synthesis, 5'RACE template switching with UMIs yielded TCR beta cDNA. TCRdb re-called the 5' RACE reads and gives one entry per CDR3 protein, without DNA. The specimen's table records roughly 380,000 distinct CDR3 sequences. This entry is derived from a study of T cells expressing NK-cell markers. Study-level background: Sorted CD3+CD56-NKG2C+, CD3+CD56+NKG2C- and CD3+CD56+NKG2C+ T cells were the source of the TCR beta repertoires.

Study-wide results and caveats: Dominance of the CD3+CD56-NKG2C+ fraction by these clonotypes also held in several donors. Uncertainty persisted over the HCMV specificity of expanded NKG2C+ T cell clones.

This clonotype was obtained from a man aged 18-70 years in good health. The sequencing sample was made of blood T cells: a sorted CD56 or NKG2C T cell subset, CD4+ or CD8+ T cells, or bulk PBMC T cells (not recorded which).

The CDR3 loop is CASSPPTGGNEKLFF. The chain has TRBV5-1 and TRBJ1-4; TCRdb calls TRBD1, which cannot be checked without DNA. CDR1 and CDR2 (germline): SGHRS, YFSETQ. The CDR3 sequence is 15 residues long.